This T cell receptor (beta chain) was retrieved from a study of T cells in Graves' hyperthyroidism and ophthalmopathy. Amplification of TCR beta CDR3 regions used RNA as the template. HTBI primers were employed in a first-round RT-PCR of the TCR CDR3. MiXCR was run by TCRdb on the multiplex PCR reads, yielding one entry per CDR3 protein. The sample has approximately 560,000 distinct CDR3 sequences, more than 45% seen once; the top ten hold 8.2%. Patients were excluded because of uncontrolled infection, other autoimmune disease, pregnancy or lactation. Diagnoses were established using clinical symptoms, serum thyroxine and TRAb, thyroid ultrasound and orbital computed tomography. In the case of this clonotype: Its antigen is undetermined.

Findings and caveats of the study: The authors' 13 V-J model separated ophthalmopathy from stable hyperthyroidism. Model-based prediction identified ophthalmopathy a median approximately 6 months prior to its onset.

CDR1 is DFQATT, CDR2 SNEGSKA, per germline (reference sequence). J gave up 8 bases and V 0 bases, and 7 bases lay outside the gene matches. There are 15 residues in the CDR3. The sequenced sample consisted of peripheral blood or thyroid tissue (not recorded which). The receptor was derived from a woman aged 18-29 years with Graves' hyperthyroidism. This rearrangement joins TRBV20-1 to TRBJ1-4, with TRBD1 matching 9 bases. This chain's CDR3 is CSARDEDRGGEKLFF. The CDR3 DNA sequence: TGCAGTGCTAGAGATGAGGACAGGGGTGGAGAAAAACTGTTTTTT.